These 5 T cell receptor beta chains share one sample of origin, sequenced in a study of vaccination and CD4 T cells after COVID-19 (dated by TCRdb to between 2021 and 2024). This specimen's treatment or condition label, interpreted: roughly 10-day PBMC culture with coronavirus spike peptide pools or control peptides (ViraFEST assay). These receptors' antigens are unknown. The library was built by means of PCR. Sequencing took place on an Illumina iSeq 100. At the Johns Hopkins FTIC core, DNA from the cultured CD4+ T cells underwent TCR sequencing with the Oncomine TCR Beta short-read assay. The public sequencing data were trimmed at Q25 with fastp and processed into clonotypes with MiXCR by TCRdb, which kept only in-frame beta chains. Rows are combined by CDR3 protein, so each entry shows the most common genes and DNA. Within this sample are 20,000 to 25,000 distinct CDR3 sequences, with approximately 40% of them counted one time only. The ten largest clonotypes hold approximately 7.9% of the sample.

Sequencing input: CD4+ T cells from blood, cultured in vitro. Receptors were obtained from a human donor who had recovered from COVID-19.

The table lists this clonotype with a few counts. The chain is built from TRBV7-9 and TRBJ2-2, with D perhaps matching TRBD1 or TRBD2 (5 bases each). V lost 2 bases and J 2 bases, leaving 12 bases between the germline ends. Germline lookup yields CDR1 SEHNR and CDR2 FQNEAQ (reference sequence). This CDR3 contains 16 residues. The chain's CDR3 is CASSLTGGTNTGELFF. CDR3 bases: TGTGCCAGCAGCTTAACGGGTGGGACCAACACCGGGGAGCTGTTTTTT. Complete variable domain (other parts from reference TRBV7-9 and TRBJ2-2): DTGVSQNPRHKITKRGQNVTFRCDPISEHNRLYWYRQTLGQGPEFLTYFQNEAQLEKSRLLSDRFSAERPKGSFSTLEIQRTEQGDSAMYLCASSLTGGTNTGELFFGEGSRLTVL.

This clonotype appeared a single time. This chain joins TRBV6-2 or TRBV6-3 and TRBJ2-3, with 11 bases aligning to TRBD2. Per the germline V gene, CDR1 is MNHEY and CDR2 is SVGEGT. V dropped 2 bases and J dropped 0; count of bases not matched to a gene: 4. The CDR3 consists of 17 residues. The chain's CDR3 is CASSYLGLAASTDTQYF. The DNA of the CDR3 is TGTGCCAGCAGTTACCTGGGACTAGCGGCAAGCACAGATACGCAGTATTTT.

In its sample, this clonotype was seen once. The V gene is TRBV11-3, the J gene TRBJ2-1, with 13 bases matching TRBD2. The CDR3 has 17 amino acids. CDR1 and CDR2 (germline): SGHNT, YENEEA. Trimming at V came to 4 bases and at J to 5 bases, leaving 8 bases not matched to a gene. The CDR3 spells CASSSGTSGAGDNEQFF. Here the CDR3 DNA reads TGTGCCAGCAGCTCGGGGACTAGCGGGGCGGGGGACAATGAGCAGTTCTTC.

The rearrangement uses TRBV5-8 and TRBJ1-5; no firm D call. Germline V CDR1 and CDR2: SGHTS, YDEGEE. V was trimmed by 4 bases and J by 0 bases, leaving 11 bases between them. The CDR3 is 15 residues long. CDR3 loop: CASSSTGHSNQPQHF. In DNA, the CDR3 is TGTGCCAGCAGCAGTACTGGCCATAGCAATCAGCCCCAGCATTTT.

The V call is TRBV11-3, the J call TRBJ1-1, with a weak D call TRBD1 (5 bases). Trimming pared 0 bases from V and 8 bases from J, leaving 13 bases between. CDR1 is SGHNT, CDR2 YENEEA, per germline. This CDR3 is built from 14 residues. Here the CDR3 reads CASSLDDSAKEAFF. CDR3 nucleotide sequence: TGTGCCAGCAGCTTAGACGACAGCGCGAAAGAAGCTTTCTTT.